One sample yielded the 23 T cell receptor beta chains listed below, sequenced in a study of neurological immune-mediated disorders. Each CDR3 protein gets one entry after TCRdb re-called the 5' RACE reads with MiXCR. The sample has 20,000 to 30,000 distinct CDR3 sequences, around 2.5% seen once; the top ten hold about 2.3%. Sequenced sample: PBMCs. The receptors were sampled from a woman in her fifties or sixties with multiple sclerosis.

The table lists this clonotype with many counts. This chain links TRBV6-2 or TRBV6-3 with TRBJ1-5; D ambiguous. The CDR3 loop spans 14 amino acids. Between the trimmed V and J ends, which lost 6 bases and 2 bases, there was a span of 11 bases. Germline V gives CDR1 MNHEY, CDR2 SVGEGT. For the CDR3, the DNA is TGTGCCAGCAGCGAGCCGGGAGGCAATCAGCCCCAGCATTTT. Its translation: CASSEPGGNQPQHF.

The V and J genes are TRBV5-5 and TRBJ2-7; D may be TRBD2 (6 bases). Germline CDR1 SGHKS, CDR2 YYEKEE (reference sequence). The CDR3 covers 14 residues. As DNA, the CDR3 is TGTGCCAGTAGCTGGGAGGTGGGAAGCTACGAGCAGTACGTC. Protein product: CASSWEVGSYEQYV.

This clonotype appeared a few times. V usage is TRBV29-1 and J usage is TRBJ2-7; the match to TRBD2 covers 8 bases. Germline V CDR1 and CDR2: SQVTM, ANQGSEA. The V segment lost 7 bases and the J segment 6 bases; nucleotides outside the gene matches: 5. The CDR3 is made up of 11 amino acids. The CDR3 protein is CSAYAGGEQYF. The CDR3 region has the DNA TGCAGCGCCTACGCGGGGGGCGAGCAGTACTTC.

In this sample, this clonotype is medium-sized (0.01 to 0.1%). In DNA form, the CDR3 reads TGTGCCAGCGGCGGAGTAGGGACAGATACGCAGTATTTT. Amino acid sequence: CASGGVGTDTQYF. V and J are TRBV2 and TRBJ2-3; D uncertain. In germline, CDR1 is SNHLY, CDR2 FYNNEI. The CDR3 runs to 13 residues. Trimming removed 8 bases at V and 3 bases at J, with 12 bases between.

The chain combines TRBV5-1 with TRBJ1-2; no clear D. CDR1 SGHRS and CDR2 YFSETQ come from the germline V gene. CDR3 length: 14 amino acids. Trimming stripped 0 bases from V and 6 bases from J, with 12 bases between. The DNA of the CDR3 is TGCGCCAGCAGCTTGGCACGAAGCCTTAATGGCTACACCTTC. This codes for CASSLARSLNGYTF.

The table lists this clonotype with many counts. This rearrangement joins TRBV20-1 to TRBJ2-7, with 11 positions matching TRBD1. V dropped 1 base and J dropped 5; count of bases not matched to a gene: 10. Germline V gene data show CDR1 as DFQATT and CDR2 as SNEGSKA (reference sequence). This CDR3 has 16 amino acids. The CDR3 sequence: CSARGVWDRGLHEQYF. The CDR3 nucleotides read TGCAGTGCTAGAGGCGTTTGGGACAGGGGGTTACACGAGCAGTACTTC.

Ten or more counts support this clonotype. The chain has TRBV7-3 and TRBJ1-2; tentatively, D is TRBD1 (5 bases). V lost 1 base and J 2 bases, leaving 8 bases between the germline ends. The CDR3 totals 14 residues. Germline V CDR1 and CDR2: SGHTA, FQGTGA. The CDR3 region is CASSLMAGNYGYTF. DNA for the CDR3: TGTGCCAGCAGCTTAATGGCAGGGAACTATGGCTACACCTTC.

This clonotype was detected many times. The V and J genes are TRBV6-6 and TRBJ2-7; D unresolved. Germline loops: CDR1 MNHNY, CDR2 SVGAGI (reference sequence). The V end was cut by 6 bases, the J end by 2 bases, with 20 bases between. The CDR3 has 16 amino acids. CDR3 sequence: CASSSDQIISPYEQYF. DNA of the CDR3: TGTGCCAGCAGCTCCGATCAGATCATCTCACCCTACGAGCAGTACTTC.

This clonotype was counted many times. The J gene is TRBJ1-1, the V gene TRBV29-1; possible D gene TRBD1, 5 bases. Germline lookup yields CDR1 SQVTM and CDR2 ANQGSEA. The CDR3 consists of 12 residues. With 4 bases removed from V and 3 bases from J, the gap between germline ends came to 9 bases. CDR3 residues: CSVARGYTEAFF. The DNA for the CDR3 is TGCAGCGTTGCTAGGGGTTACACTGAAGCTTTCTTT. Filled out from reference TRBV29-1 and TRBJ1-1, the complete variable domain reads SAVISQKPSRDICQRGTSLTIQCQVDSQVTMMFWYRQQPGQSLTLIATANQGSEATYESGFVIDKFPISRPNLTFSTLTVSNMSPEDSSIYLCSVARGYTEAFFGQGTRLTVV.

This clonotype has ten or more counts. The V call is TRBV20-1, the J call TRBJ1-3, with D hard to call. Germline CDR1 is DFQATT and CDR2 is SNEGSKA (reference sequence). The CDR3 sequence is 12 residues long. V lost 3 bases and J lost 7, with 10 bases in between. The CDR3 spells CSASELGNTIYF. The CDR3 DNA is TGCAGTGCTAGTGAGCTAGGGAACACCATATATTTT.

About this clonotype: The CDR3 does not end in the conserved phenylalanine or tryptophan, so this is likely a read error. The chain is built from TRBV5-1 and TRBJ2-7; D call uncertain. This CDR3 is built from 13 residues. Germline V gene lookup returns CDR1 SGHRS and CDR2 YFSETQ. V gave up 2 bases and J gave up 2 bases, with 8 bases separating them. CDR3 in DNA: TGCGCCAGCAGCTTCCCAGGCACCTACGAGCAGTACAAC. This codes for CASSFPGTYEQYN.

This clonotype was counted ten times or more. The V call is TRBV11-3, the J call TRBJ1-1, with TRBD1 as a possible D gene (5 bases). CDR1 is SGHNT, CDR2 YENEEA, per germline. CDR3 size: 14 residues. Trimming removed 0 bases at V and 3 bases at J, with 8 bases between. This CDR3 reads CASSLDPGDTEAFF. CDR3 nucleotides: TGTGCCAGCAGCTTAGACCCGGGGGACACTGAAGCTTTCTTT.

The chain recombines TRBV25-1 with TRBJ2-3; D is perhaps TRBD2 (6 bases). Germline values: CDR1 MGHDK, CDR2 SYGVNS. The CDR3 has 13 residues. Trimming took off 3 bases at V and 5 bases at J, with 9 bases between the two ends. CDR3 sequence reads: CASSELGGDTQYF. The CDR3 DNA follows: TGTGCCAGCAGTGAGTTGGGGGGAGATACGCAGTATTTT.

This clonotype has more than one count but fewer than ten. The chain carries TRBV29-1 and TRBJ2-7, with unresolved D. The germline V gene has CDR1 SQVTM and CDR2 ANQGSEA. This CDR3 is 12 amino acids long. V lost 4 bases, J lost 2 bases, and 9 bases lay in between. CDR3 residues: CSVVASTYEQYF. CDR3 bases: TGCAGCGTTGTTGCCAGTACCTACGAGCAGTACTTC.

In this sample, this clonotype turned up many times. The J gene is TRBJ1-2, the V gene TRBV7-2, with D possibly being TRBD1 (6 bases). Trimming left V 2 bases short and J 3 bases short, with 7 bases between. This CDR3 region has 13 residues. CDR1 and CDR2 from the germline V gene are SGHTA and FQGNSA. CDR3 in amino acids: CASSLSGDYGYTF. The CDR3 DNA reads as TGTGCCAGCAGCTTATCAGGGGACTATGGCTACACCTTC.

This clonotype has a count of ten or more. The CDR3 sequence is CSASGQGYEQYF. The CDR3 nucleotides read TGCAGTGCTAGCGGCCAGGGCTACGAGCAGTACTTC. This chain uses TRBV20-1 with TRBJ2-7; D is perhaps TRBD1 (5 bases). V lost 3 bases and J lost 3, with 9 bases in between. There are 12 residues in the CDR3. The V gene's germline CDR1 is DFQATT and CDR2 SNEGSKA (reference sequence).

Many counts were recorded for this clonotype. The chain links TRBV5-1 to TRBJ2-1; the match to TRBD1 covers 8 bases. This CDR3 contains 15 residues. The trim removed 4 bases at V and 7 bases at J, leaving 10 bases unmatched. Germline CDR1 SGHRS, CDR2 YFSETQ. CDR3 nucleotide sequence: TGCGCCAGCAGCGCAACAGGGGGATCTGGGAATGAGCAGTTCTTC. It specifies CASSATGGSGNEQFF. The full variable domain, rest sourced from reference TRBV5-1 and TRBJ2-1, is KAGVTQTPRYLIKTRGQQVTLSCSPISGHRSVSWYQQTPGQGLQFLFEYFSETQRNKGNFPGRFSGRQFSNSRSEMNVSTLELGDSALYLCASSATGGSGNEQFFGPGTRLTVL.

In this sample, this clonotype turned up a few times. A much larger clonotype is one base distant, so this may be a read error. This rearrangement joins TRBV20-1 to TRBJ2-5, with D possibly matching TRBD2 (5 bases). Per the germline V gene, CDR1 is DFQATT and CDR2 is SNEGSKA (reference sequence). This CDR3 spans 14 amino acids. V was trimmed by 5 bases and J by 5 bases, leaving 18 bases between them. The CDR3 DNA sequence: TGCAGTGCTCCTAGGCCCACGGGATATGAGACCCAGTACTTC. This codes for CSAPRPTGYETQYF.

This clonotype came up many times. This rearrangement joins TRBV20-1 to TRBJ2-7, with 7 bases that match TRBD2. Trimming removed 0 bases from V and 7 bases from J; junction bases left unmatched: 12. The germline CDR1 and CDR2 sequences are DFQATT and SNEGSKA (reference sequence). The length of the CDR3 is 15 residues. CDR3 in amino acids: CSAREQELGGSEQYF. The CDR3 coding sequence is TGCAGTGCTAGAGAACAGGAACTGGGGGGGAGTGAGCAGTACTTC.

In this sample, this clonotype turned up many times. The chain couples TRBV20-1 to TRBJ1-5, with D unclear. V lost 4 bases and J 4 bases, leaving 11 bases between the germline ends. Looked up from germline, CDR1 is DFQATT and CDR2 is SNEGSKA (reference sequence). The CDR3 spans 13 residues. In nucleotides, the CDR3 is TGCAGTGCTATCCCGTCCATGAATCAGCCCCAGCATTTT. Protein: CSAIPSMNQPQHF.

This clonotype was picked up many times. The chain uses TRBV7-2 and TRBJ2-5, with D perhaps matching TRBD1 or TRBD2 (5 bases each). Germline V gene lookup returns CDR1 SGHTA and CDR2 FQGNSA. With 0 bases removed from V and 1 base from J, the gap between germline ends came to 9 bases. The CDR3 has 15 amino acids. For the CDR3, the DNA is TGTGCCAGCAGCTTAGCTTCGGGACCCCAAGAGACCCAGTACTTC. Translating gives CASSLASGPQETQYF. The full variable domain, with the rest looked up from reference TRBV7-2 and TRBJ2-5, is GAGVSQSPSNKVTEKGKDVELRCDPISGHTALYWYRQSLGQGLEFLIYFQGNSAPDKSGLPSDRFSAERTGGSVSTLTIQRTQQEDSAVYLCASSLASGPQETQYFGPGTRLLVL.

By frequency in the sample, this clonotype is medium-sized. J is TRBJ1-1 and V is TRBV7-9; possibly TRBD1 for D (6 bases). Between the trimmed V and J ends, which lost 4 bases and 1 base, there was a span of 22 bases. This CDR3 has 18 amino acids. CDR1 and CDR2 from the germline V gene are SEHNR and FQNEAQ (reference sequence). The CDR3 coding sequence is TGTGCCAGCAGCTCCCCCCGCCGGGACACCCACCAGAACACTGAAGCTTTCTTT. It codes for CASSSPRRDTHQNTEAFF.

This clonotype was seen at least ten times. The V and J genes are TRBV6-6 and TRBJ2-7; perhaps TRBD2 as D (5 bases). Deletions cut 0 bases from V and 5 bases from J, with 17 bases between. Germline loops: CDR1 MNHNY, CDR2 SVGAGI (reference sequence). This CDR3 comprises 16 residues. CDR3 coding DNA: TGTGCCAGCAGTTACTCGGGAGAAAGGATAACTCACGAGCAGTACTTC. Translating it yields CASSYSGERITHEQYF.